This T cell receptor beta chain was captured by sequencing in a study of cytomegalovirus exposure and HLA in healthy donors. Study-wide points: With further analysis later on, most CMV-associated TCR beta chains appeared HLA-restricted. Later analysis reportedly placed an Asian-associated ancestry cluster below the roughly 700-donor mean in N-insertions.

A note on this clone: Its target is not known. The junction does not match germline at one end; this may be a read error.

Use of 60 Vbeta and 13 Jbeta primers characterized the PCR. This table comes from immunoSEQ multiplex PCR, and its TCRdb copy is limited to in-frame clones, with some not included. Of tens of thousands of clones in the sample, around three quarters are singletons; the top ten hold under 0.75%. CDR1 and CDR2 from the germline V gene are SEHNR and FQNEAQ (reference sequence). CDR3 length equals 19 residues. The chain couples TRBV7-9 to TRBJ2-5; 16 positions match TRBD2. Sequencing was done on a sample of PBMCs. The receptor's source is a man under 40 in good health and CMV-seronegative. The CDR3 bases are TGTTCCAGCAGCTTCGTCCCGGGACTAGCGGGAGGGCTAGAGGAGACCCAGTACTTC. It specifies CSSSFVPGLAGGLEETQYF.